One sample yielded the 8 T cell receptor beta chains listed below, sequenced in a study of CD8 T cells in ankylosing spondylitis. Study results and limitations: What seemed typical of ankylosing spondylitis blood was a TCR beta motif built from eight highly homologous variants.

TCRdb analysed the 5' RACE reads with MiXCR anew, one entry per CDR3 protein. The sample records roughly 440,000 distinct CDR3 sequences, about a sixth being singletons. No cognate antigen is known for these TCRs. The sample comprised blood, either unsorted or a sorted T cell fraction (not recorded which). The source is a male donor with ankylosing spondylitis.

This clonotype showed up just a few times. The chain links TRBV11-2 to TRBJ2-1; 12 bases are shared with TRBD2. V dropped 4 bases and J dropped 9; count of bases not matched to a gene: 13. The CDR3 is 17 amino acids. The germline gives CDR1 SGHAT, CDR2 FQNNGV. CDR3 in amino acids: CASSSILAGGPDSEQFF. The CDR3 DNA is TGTGCCAGCAGCTCGATCCTAGCGGGAGGGCCAGACAGTGAGCAGTTCTTC.

V is TRBV7-3 and J is TRBJ2-1, with D possibly TRBD1 on 6 matching bases. This CDR3 has 13 residues. The V gene's germline CDR1 is SGHTA and CDR2 FQGTGA. Trimming cost V 4 bases and J 7 bases, with 11 bases left between them. Here the CDR3 reads CASSSFRGNEQFF. The CDR3 nucleotides are TGTGCCAGCAGCTCATTCAGGGGTAATGAGCAGTTCTTC.

This clonotype was detected a few times. The chain has TRBV10-3 and TRBJ2-5; 8 bases are shared with TRBD1. Trimming at V came to 11 bases and at J to 3 bases, leaving 5 bases not matched to a gene. The CDR3 runs 12 residues. In germline, CDR1 is ENHRY, CDR2 SYGVKD. The CDR3 DNA is TGTGCCGCCGGACAGGGAGAAGAGACCCAGTACTTC. Residues: CAAGQGEETQYF.

To note about this clonotype: With a much larger clone just one base away, this may be a read error. The chain is built from TRBV12-3 or TRBV12-4 and TRBJ2-3, with D tentatively TRBD1 (6 bases). This CDR3 region has 17 residues. Trimming left V 6 bases short and J 2 bases short, with 21 bases between. CDR3 bases: TGTGCCAGCAGGCACCGACGTCGGACAGTCCACACAGATACGCAGTATTTT. Translation: CASRHRRRTVHTDTQYF.

The chain couples TRBV20-1 to TRBJ2-5; D ambiguous. Trimming stripped 0 bases from V and 5 bases from J, with 10 bases between. CDR3 length equals 13 residues. Germline-derived CDR1 and CDR2 are DFQATT and SNEGSKA (reference sequence). CDR3 nucleotides: TGCAGTGCTAGAGAGGGTGGGCGGGAGACCCAGTACTTC. Protein product: CSAREGGRETQYF.

CDR3 loop: CASSLVGQGISSYEQYF. CDR3 bases: TGTGCCAGCAGCTTAGTCGGACAGGGGATAAGCTCCTACGAGCAGTACTTC. V is TRBV7-8 and J is TRBJ2-7; 9 bases are shared with TRBD1. This CDR3 spans 17 amino acids. J was trimmed by 0 bases and V by 1 base; bases with no gene match: 7. Germline V gene lookup returns CDR1 SGHVS and CDR2 FQNEAQ.

The chain has TRBV19 and TRBJ1-1; D gene unclear. CDR1 and CDR2 from the germline V gene are LNHDA and SQIVND (reference sequence). V was clipped by 6 bases and J by 6 bases, with 17 bases between them. The CDR3 totals 14 residues. The DNA for the CDR3 is TGTGCCAGTAGCTCGGACGGGCGTTTCGCTGAAGCTTTCTTT. Its translation: CASSSDGRFAEAFF.

In its sample, this clonotype was seen many times. This chain uses TRBV12-3 or TRBV12-4 with TRBJ1-2, with a tentative D call TRBD1 (5 bases). V was trimmed by 7 bases and J by 0 bases, leaving 15 bases between them. The CDR3 runs 15 residues. The CDR3: CASTGARIANYGYTF. DNA for the CDR3: TGTGCCAGCACCGGGGCCCGAATTGCTAACTATGGCTACACCTTC.